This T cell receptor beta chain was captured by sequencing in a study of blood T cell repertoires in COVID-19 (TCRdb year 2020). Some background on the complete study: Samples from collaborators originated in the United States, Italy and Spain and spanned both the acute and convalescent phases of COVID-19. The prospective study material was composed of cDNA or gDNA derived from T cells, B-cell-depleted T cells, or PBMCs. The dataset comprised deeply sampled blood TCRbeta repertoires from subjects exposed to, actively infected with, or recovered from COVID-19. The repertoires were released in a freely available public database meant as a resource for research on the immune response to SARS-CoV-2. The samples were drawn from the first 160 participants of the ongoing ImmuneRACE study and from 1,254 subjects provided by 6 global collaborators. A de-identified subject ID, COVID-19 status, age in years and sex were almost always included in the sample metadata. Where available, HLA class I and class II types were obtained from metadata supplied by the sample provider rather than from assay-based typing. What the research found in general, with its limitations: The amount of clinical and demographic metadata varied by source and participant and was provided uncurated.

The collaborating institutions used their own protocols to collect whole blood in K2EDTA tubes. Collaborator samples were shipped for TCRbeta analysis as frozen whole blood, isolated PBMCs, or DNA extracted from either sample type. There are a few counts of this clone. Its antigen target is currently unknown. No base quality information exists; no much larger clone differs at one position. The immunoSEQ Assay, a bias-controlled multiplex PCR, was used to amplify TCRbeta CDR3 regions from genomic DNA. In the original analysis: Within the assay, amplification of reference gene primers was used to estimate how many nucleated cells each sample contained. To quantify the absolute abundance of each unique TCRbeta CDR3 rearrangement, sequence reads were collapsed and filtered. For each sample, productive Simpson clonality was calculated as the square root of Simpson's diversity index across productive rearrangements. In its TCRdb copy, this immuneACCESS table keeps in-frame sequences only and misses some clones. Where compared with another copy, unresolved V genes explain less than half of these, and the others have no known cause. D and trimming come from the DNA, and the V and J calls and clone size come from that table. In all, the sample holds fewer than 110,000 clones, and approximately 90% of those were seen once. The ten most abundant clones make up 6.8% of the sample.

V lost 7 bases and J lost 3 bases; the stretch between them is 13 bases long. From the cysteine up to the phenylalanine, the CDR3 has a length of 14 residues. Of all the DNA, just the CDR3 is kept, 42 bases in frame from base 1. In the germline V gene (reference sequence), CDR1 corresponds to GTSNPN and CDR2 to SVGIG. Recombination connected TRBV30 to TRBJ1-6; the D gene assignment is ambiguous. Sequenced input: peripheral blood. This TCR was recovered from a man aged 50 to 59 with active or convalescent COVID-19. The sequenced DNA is TGTGCCTCCCTTGGGCAGAACTATAATTCACCCCTCCACTTT. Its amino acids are CASLGQNYNSPLHF.